Each of the 32 T cell receptor beta chains below was sequenced from the same sample in a study of a mutant IDH1 vaccine in newly diagnosed glioma. As to time point: week 35, safety follow-up. Alongside topical imiquimod, each dose of vaccine comprised 300 ug of mutant IDH1 20-mer peptide. Their antigen targets remain unknown. Using immunoSEQ multiplex PCR, the repertoire was profiled, and TCRdb retains in-frame clones only, with some absent. The data show tens of thousands of clones, about 83% seen once. This specimen consisted of PBMCs, obtained from a glioma patient whose treatment included an IDH1 peptide vaccine. Receptor source: a woman aged 50 to 60 with glioma.

The rearrangement links TRBV5-6 to TRBJ2-5; 9 bases map to TRBD2. Unmatched junction bases numbered 6, after V lost 0 bases and J lost 3 bases. From germline, CDR1 is SGHDT and CDR2 YYEEEE. This CDR3 region has 16 residues. DNA of the CDR3: TGTGCCAGCAGCTTGGCCGAGCGGGGGGCGAAAGAGACCCAGTACTTC. This translates into CASSLAERGAKETQYF. The full variable domain, rest sourced from reference TRBV5-6 and TRBJ2-5, is DAGVTQSPTHLIKTRGQQVTLRCSPKSGHDTVSWYQQALGQGPQFIFQYYEEEERQRGNFPDRFSGHQFPNYSSELNVNALLLGDSALYLCASSLAERGAKETQYFGPGTRLLVL.

The chain employs TRBV5-4 and TRBJ2-7, with D perhaps being TRBD1 or TRBD2 (5 bases each). CDR3 size: 14 residues. CDR1 is SGHNT and CDR2 is YYREEE in the germline V gene (reference sequence). The V end was cut by 4 bases, the J end by 2 bases, with 13 bases between. The CDR3 sequence is CASSLPGRTYEQYF. For the CDR3, the DNA is TGTGCCAGCAGCCTACCGGGGCGAACCTACGAGCAGTACTTC. The entire variable domain, with the rest obtained from reference TRBV5-4 and TRBJ2-7, is as follows: ETGVTQSPTHLIKTRGQQVTLRCSSQSGHNTVSWYQQALGQGPQFIFQYYREEENGRGNFPPRFSGLQFPNYSSELNVNALELDDSALYLCASSLPGRTYEQYFGPGTRLTVT.

The chain combines TRBV5-4 with TRBJ1-1, with a possible D match to TRBD1 (6 bases). Germline CDR1 reads SGHNT; CDR2 reads YYREEE (reference sequence). V shed 0 bases and J shed 8 bases, with 23 bases lying between them. This CDR3 contains 17 residues. CDR3 coding DNA: TGTGCCAGCAGCTTGGGTTTCGGGGGCCCGATGGGCAACGAAGCTTTCTTT. Translation: CASSLGFGGPMGNEAFF.

V gene TRBV6-6 combines with J gene TRBJ1-6; the D is unclear. Deletions cut 3 bases from V and 9 bases from J, with 9 bases between. CDR3 size: 13 residues. Germline V lookup: CDR1 MNHNY, CDR2 SVGAGI (reference sequence). CDR3 in DNA: TGTGCCAGCAGTTATGGGTTGGGTTCACCCCTCCACTTT. Amino acid sequence: CASSYGLGSPLHF.

CDR3 residues: CASRVEGTQKLFF. The CDR3 region has the DNA TGTGCCAGCAGGGTGGAGGGTACTCAAAAACTGTTTTTT. The J gene is TRBJ1-4, the V gene TRBV6-6; D is ambiguous. The CDR3 has 13 residues. Germline CDR1 reads MNHNY; CDR2 reads SVGAGI (reference sequence). The ends were cut back, 6 bases at V and 9 bases at J, with 14 bases in the middle.

V usage is TRBV10-3 and J usage is TRBJ1-1; D gene ambiguous. The length of the CDR3 is 14 residues. Looked up from germline, CDR1 is ENHRY and CDR2 is SYGVKD. The V and J ends lost 0 bases and 3 bases respectively, with 8 bases between them. CDR3 loop: CAISESAVYTEAFF. The CDR3 DNA sequence: TGTGCCATCAGTGAGTCGGCGGTTTACACTGAAGCTTTCTTT.

This rearrangement joins TRBV27 to TRBJ2-6, with D perhaps matching TRBD1 (5 bases). V was cut by 5 bases and J by 2 bases, with 13 bases left in between. This CDR3 has 16 amino acids. CDR1 and CDR2 (germline): MNHEY, SMNVEV (reference sequence). The CDR3 DNA follows: TGTGCCAGCAGTCCCTTGGGGCCCACTGGGGCCAACGTCCTGACTTTC. Translating it yields CASSPLGPTGANVLTF. Looking up the rest from reference TRBV27 and TRBJ2-6 gives the full variable domain: EAQVTQNPRYLITVTGKKLTVTCSQNMNHEYMSWYRQDPGLGLRQIYYSMNVEVTDKGDVPEGYKVSRKEKRNFPLILESPSPNQTSLYFCASSPLGPTGANVLTFGAGSRLTVL.

The V and J genes are TRBV14 and TRBJ2-5; 12 bases are a match to TRBD1. Germline V gene lookup returns CDR1 SGHDN and CDR2 FVKESK. The V segment lost 4 bases and the J segment 6 bases; nucleotides outside the gene matches: 9. This CDR3 has 16 residues. CDR3 DNA: TGTGCCAGCAGCCTTCGAACGGGACAGGGGGCGCAGACCCAGTACTTC. This encodes CASSLRTGQGAQTQYF.

This sequence joins TRBV28 and TRBJ2-7; 12 positions agree with TRBD1. There are 15 residues in the CDR3. With 4 bases clipped from V and 3 bases from J, the junction kept 4 bases outside the gene matches. The germline V gene encodes CDR1 MDHEN and CDR2 SYDVKM. The CDR3 region has the DNA TGTGCCAGCAGTTGGGGACAGGGGGCTATCTACGAGCAGTACTTC. It is translated as CASSWGQGAIYEQYF.

V is TRBV9 and J is TRBJ1-5; no clear D. V was shortened by 3 bases and J by 3 bases, with 13 bases between the two germline ends. CDR1 and CDR2 (germline): SGDLS, YYNGEE. This CDR3 is 15 amino acids long. CDR3 sequence: CASSADGGSNQPQHF. The CDR3 DNA reads as TGTGCCAGCAGCGCAGACGGAGGGTCCAATCAGCCCCAGCATTTT.

The V and J genes are TRBV7-9 and TRBJ2-5, with D uncertain. Germline assignment: CDR1 SEHNR and CDR2 FQNEAQ (reference sequence). The length of the CDR3 is 15 residues. Trimming pared 6 bases from V and 4 bases from J, leaving 18 bases between. This CDR3 reads CASSLTGGPRETQYF. In DNA, the CDR3 is TGTGCCAGCAGTCTTACGGGCGGCCCTCGAGAGACCCAGTACTTC. The full variable domain, its missing parts supplied by reference TRBV7-9 and TRBJ2-5, is DTGVSQNPRHKITKRGQNVTFRCDPISEHNRLYWYRQTLGQGPEFLTYFQNEAQLEKSRLLSDRFSAERPKGSFSTLEIQRTEQGDSAMYLCASSLTGGPRETQYFGPGTRLLVL.

The chain joins TRBV7-9 to TRBJ1-1; no reliable D call. The V end lost 8 bases, the J end lost 5 bases, and 15 bases lay between the germline ends. The CDR3 has 13 residues. Per germline, CDR1 SEHNR and CDR2 FQNEAQ (reference sequence). The CDR3 DNA reads as TGTGCCAGCCGGACTGAGAAGGAGACTGAAGCTTTCTTT. Amino acids: CASRTEKETEAFF. Variable domain in full (rest from reference TRBV7-9 and TRBJ1-1): DTGVSQNPRHKITKRGQNVTFRCDPISEHNRLYWYRQTLGQGPEFLTYFQNEAQLEKSRLLSDRFSAERPKGSFSTLEIQRTEQGDSAMYLCASRTEKETEAFFGQGTRLTVV.

The rearrangement joins TRBV5-6 to TRBJ2-7; D is possibly TRBD1 or TRBD2 (6 bases each). The CDR3 length is 13 residues. Trimming stripped 1 base from V and 4 bases from J, with 9 bases between. The V gene's germline CDR1 is SGHDT and CDR2 YYEEEE. This CDR3 is CASSLTGRYEQYF. In DNA form, the CDR3 reads TGTGCCAGCAGCTTGACAGGGAGGTACGAGCAGTACTTC.

This rearrangement joins TRBV7-2 to TRBJ2-1, with D uncertain. Trimming pared 3 bases from V and 13 bases from J, leaving 16 bases between. The V gene's germline CDR1 is SGHTA and CDR2 FQGNSA. The CDR3 runs to 13 residues. The CDR3 sequence is CASSFEPGKSQFF. The CDR3 nucleotides are TGTGCCAGCAGCTTCGAACCGGGTAAGTCCCAGTTCTTC. Together with reference TRBV7-2 and TRBJ2-1, the CDR3 gives the full variable domain: GAGVSQSPSNKVTEKGKDVELRCDPISGHTALYWYRQSLGQGLEFLIYFQGNSAPDKSGLPSDRFSAERTGGSVSTLTIQRTQQEDSAVYLCASSFEPGKSQFFGPGTRLTVL.

The V and J genes are TRBV11-3 and TRBJ2-7; 12 nucleotides align to TRBD1. CDR1 is SGHNT, CDR2 YENEEA, per germline. The V segment lost 4 bases and the J segment 6 bases; nucleotides outside the gene matches: 10. The CDR3 runs to 16 residues. CDR3 region: CASSSRPGQGAVEQYF. The CDR3 nucleotides read TGTGCCAGCAGCTCCAGACCGGGACAGGGGGCCGTCGAGCAGTACTTC.

The chain links TRBV12-5 to TRBJ1-5, with TRBD1 matching over 7 bases. The CDR3 length is 16 residues. Trimming removed 2 bases from V and 0 bases from J; junction bases left unmatched: 4. CDR1 LGHNT and CDR2 FRNRAP come from the germline V gene. The CDR3 loop reads CASGLTGDYSNQPQHF. CDR3 nucleotide sequence: TGTGCTAGTGGTTTGACAGGGGACTATAGCAATCAGCCCCAGCATTTT.

The chain carries TRBV5-1 and TRBJ1-4; 9 nucleotides match TRBD1. Per the germline V gene, CDR1 is SGHRS and CDR2 is YFSETQ. The CDR3 totals 15 residues. V shed 5 bases and J 7 bases; nucleotides not matched to a gene: 9. Written as DNA, the CDR3 is TGCGCCAGCAGTCAACAGGGGGCGGAAACTGAAAAACTGTTTTTT. Translation gives CASSQQGAETEKLFF.

The chain has TRBV11-3 and TRBJ2-5; D call uncertain. The CDR3 totals 14 residues. Looked up from germline, CDR1 is SGHNT and CDR2 is YENEEA. Trimming stripped 0 bases from V and 0 bases from J, with 5 bases between. DNA of the CDR3: TGTGCCAGCAGCTTAGACAGTAACCAAGAGACCCAGTACTTC. This codes for CASSLDSNQETQYF.

This clone was seen just once. In DNA, the CDR3 is TGTGCCAGTAGTTCCCCACCCGGGGAGCAGTACTTC. Encoded protein: CASSSPPGEQYF. This rearrangement joins TRBV19 to TRBJ2-7; D is ambiguous. This CDR3 is built from 12 residues. CDR1 is LNHDA and CDR2 is SQIVND in the germline V gene (reference sequence). V was trimmed by 5 bases and J by 7 bases, leaving 12 bases between them.

A note on this clone: The same CDR3 can be traced to other DNA sequences in this sample. V usage is TRBV7-9 and J usage is TRBJ1-4, with 7 bases lining up with TRBD1. CDR1 is SEHNR, CDR2 FQNEAQ, per germline (reference sequence). CDR3 length equals 14 residues. V lost 2 bases, J lost 5 bases, and 2 bases stayed unmatched. The CDR3: CASSLRQGNEKLFF. Here the CDR3 DNA reads TGTGCCAGCAGCTTAAGACAGGGCAATGAAAAACTGTTTTTT. Together with reference TRBV7-9 and TRBJ1-4, the CDR3 gives the full variable domain: DTGVSQNPRHKITKRGQNVTFRCDPISEHNRLYWYRQTLGQGPEFLTYFQNEAQLEKSRLLSDRFSAERPKGSFSTLEIQRTEQGDSAMYLCASSLRQGNEKLFFGSGTQLSVL.

The CDR3 sequence: CSVEDRIRTGPYSYEQYF. The CDR3 DNA reads as TGCAGCGTTGAAGATAGGATTCGGACAGGACCCTACTCCTACGAGCAGTACTTC. V gene TRBV29-1 combines with J gene TRBJ2-7; 7 nucleotides align to TRBD1. The CDR3 totals 18 residues. Germline trimming cut 0 bases from V and 0 bases from J; bases unmatched to any gene: 14. Looked up from germline, CDR1 is SQVTM and CDR2 is ANQGSEA.

This chain links TRBV29-1 with TRBJ2-3; possible D gene TRBD1, 6 bases. Germline V gene data show CDR1 as SQVTM and CDR2 as ANQGSEA. V was pared by 7 bases and J by 3 bases, with 14 bases between. The CDR3 consists of 13 residues. CDR3 amino acids: CSANRVGTDTQYF. In nucleotides, the CDR3 is TGCAGCGCAAACAGGGTCGGAACAGATACGCAGTATTTT.

The chain uses TRBV7-9 and TRBJ2-7, with TRBD2 matching 10 bases. Trimming cost V 5 bases and J 0 bases; bases outside gene matches: 10. Germline CDR1 is SEHNR and CDR2 is FQNEAQ (reference sequence). The CDR3 runs to 17 residues. The CDR3: CASSPSLAGASSYEQYF. CDR3 bases: TGTGCCAGCAGCCCAAGTCTAGCGGGGGCGTCCTCCTACGAGCAGTACTTC.

V is TRBV2 and J is TRBJ1-1, with TRBD1 matching 8 bases. Germline values: CDR1 SNHLY, CDR2 FYNNEI. The CDR3 has 14 residues. The V and J ends lost 8 bases and 1 base, in that order; junction bases with no gene match: 6. The CDR3 DNA sequence: TGTGCCAGCGGACAGGGACCCCGGAACACTGAAGCTTTCTTT. Translated: CASGQGPRNTEAFF.

The J gene is TRBJ2-1, the V gene TRBV4-1; the D is unclear. V gave up 2 bases and J gave up 0 bases, with 8 bases separating them. The CDR3 contains 15 residues. Germline V gene sequence: CDR1 MGHRA, CDR2 YSYEKL. Written as DNA, the CDR3 is TGCGCCAGCAGCCAACTGGTAAGCTCCTACAATGAGCAGTTCTTC. Protein product: CASSQLVSSYNEQFF.

This clone was recorded only once. The chain joins TRBV6-5 to TRBJ1-5, with D unresolved. This CDR3 is built from 14 residues. The germline CDR1 and CDR2 sequences are MNHEY and SVGAGI. Trimming stripped 4 bases from V and 4 bases from J, with 11 bases between. The CDR3 DNA sequence: TGTGCCAGCAGTTCCAGGATCGCAAATCAGCCCCAGCATTTT. Protein sequence: CASSSRIANQPQHF.

This chain uses TRBV29-1 with TRBJ2-3; 11 bases line up with TRBD2. Losses at the gene ends were 7 bases for V and 6 bases for J; bases not matched to a gene: 9. The V gene's germline CDR1 is SQVTM and CDR2 ANQGSEA. The CDR3 consists of 14 residues. The CDR3 nucleotides read TGCAGCGCATTAGCGGGGGGGCAGTGGGATACGCAGTATTTT. Protein product: CSALAGGQWDTQYF.

V is TRBV5-6 and J is TRBJ1-1, with 7 bases lining up with TRBD1. CDR1 and CDR2 (germline): SGHDT, YYEEEE. The trim removed 3 bases at V and 8 bases at J, leaving 4 bases unmatched. CDR3 length: 12 residues. CDR3 sequence (DNA): TGTGCCAGCAGCTGGGGGGACAGCGAAGCTTTCTTT. Translation gives CASSWGDSEAFF.

The chain uses TRBV5-1 and TRBJ2-7, with TRBD1 as a possible D gene (5 bases). CDR3 length: 15 amino acids. Looked up from germline, CDR1 is SGHRS and CDR2 is YFSETQ. The V and J ends lost 1 base and 2 bases respectively, with 13 bases between them. The CDR3 sequence: CASSLMSGFAYEQYF. The DNA of the CDR3 is TGCGCCAGCAGCTTGATGTCAGGGTTCGCCTACGAGCAGTACTTC.

This sequence joins TRBV5-1 and TRBJ2-7, with D possibly TRBD2 on 5 matching bases. This CDR3 comprises 15 residues. Germline CDR1 is SGHRS and CDR2 is YFSETQ. Between the trimmed V and J ends, which lost 1 base and 6 bases, there was a span of 17 bases. The CDR3 sequence: CASSLRSAEGAEQYF. In nucleotides, the CDR3 is TGCGCCAGCAGCTTGCGGTCGGCAGAGGGAGCCGAGCAGTACTTC.

This clone was observed a handful of times. J is TRBJ1-1 and V is TRBV5-1; weak D call: TRBD1 (5 bases). Trimming removed 6 bases from V and 4 bases from J, with 19 bases in between. CDR1 is SGHRS and CDR2 is YFSETQ in the germline V gene. There are 15 residues in the CDR3. CDR3 sequence: CASNIPGRDPTEAFF. CDR3 DNA sequence: TGCGCCAGCAACATCCCCGGACGGGACCCCACTGAAGCTTTCTTT.

This clone has only a few counts. The rearrangement joins TRBV27 to TRBJ1-4; 9 nucleotides align to TRBD1. Per the germline V gene, CDR1 is MNHEY and CDR2 is SMNVEV (reference sequence). Trimming cost V 5 bases and J 6 bases; bases outside gene matches: 7. The CDR3 runs 15 residues. CDR3 loop: CASSAPGQGDEKLFF. The DNA for the CDR3 is TGTGCCAGCAGTGCTCCGGGACAGGGTGATGAAAAACTGTTTTTT.